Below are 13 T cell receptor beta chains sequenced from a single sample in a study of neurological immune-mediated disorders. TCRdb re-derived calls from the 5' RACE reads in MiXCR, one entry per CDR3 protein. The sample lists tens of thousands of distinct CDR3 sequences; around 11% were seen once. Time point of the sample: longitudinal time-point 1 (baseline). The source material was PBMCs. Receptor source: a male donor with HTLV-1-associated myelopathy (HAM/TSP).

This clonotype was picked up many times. CDR3 amino acids: CASSLLLTGATYGYTF. The DNA of the CDR3 is TGTGCCAGCAGCTTGTTGCTTACAGGGGCAACCTATGGCTACACCTTC. The rearrangement joins TRBV5-5 to TRBJ1-2; 7 bases fit TRBD1. Germline V gene lookup returns CDR1 SGHKS and CDR2 YYEKEE (reference sequence). The CDR3 has 16 amino acids. The trim removed 1 base at V and 4 bases at J, leaving 10 bases unmatched.

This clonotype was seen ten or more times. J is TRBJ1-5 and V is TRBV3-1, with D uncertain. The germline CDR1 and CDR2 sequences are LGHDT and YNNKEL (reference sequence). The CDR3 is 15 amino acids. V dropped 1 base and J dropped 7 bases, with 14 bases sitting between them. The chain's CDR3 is CASSQVSEPGQPQHF. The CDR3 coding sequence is TGTGCCAGCAGCCAAGTGAGTGAACCGGGACAGCCCCAGCATTTT.

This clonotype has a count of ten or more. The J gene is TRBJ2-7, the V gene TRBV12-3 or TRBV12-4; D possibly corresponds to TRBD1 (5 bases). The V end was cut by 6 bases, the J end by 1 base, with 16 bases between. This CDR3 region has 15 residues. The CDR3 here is CASSPLMQGSYEQYF. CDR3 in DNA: TGTGCCAGCAGCCCCCTGATGCAGGGATCCTACGAGCAGTACTTC.

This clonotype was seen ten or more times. CDR3 residues: CASSQGNSGRQPQHF. Written as DNA, the CDR3 is TGTGCCAGCAGCCAAGGTAACAGCGGGAGACAGCCCCAGCATTTT. The rearrangement links TRBV3-1 to TRBJ1-5; D call uncertain. Deletions cut 1 base from V and 7 bases from J, with 14 bases between. This CDR3 spans 15 amino acids. From germline, CDR1 is LGHDT and CDR2 YNNKEL (reference sequence).

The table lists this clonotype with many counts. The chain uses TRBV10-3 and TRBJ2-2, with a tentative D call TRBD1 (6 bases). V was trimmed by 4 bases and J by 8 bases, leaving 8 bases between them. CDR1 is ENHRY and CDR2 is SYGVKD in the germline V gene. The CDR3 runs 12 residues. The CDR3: CAISADRGELFF. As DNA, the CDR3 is TGTGCCATCAGTGCCGACAGGGGGGAGCTGTTTTTT.

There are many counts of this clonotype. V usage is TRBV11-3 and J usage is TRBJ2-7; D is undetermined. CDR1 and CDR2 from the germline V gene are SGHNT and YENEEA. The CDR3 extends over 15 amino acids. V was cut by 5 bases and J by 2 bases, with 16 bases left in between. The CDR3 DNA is TGTGCCAGCAGCCGCGGACGGTCGGAGACCTACGAGCAGTACTTC. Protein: CASSRGRSETYEQYF. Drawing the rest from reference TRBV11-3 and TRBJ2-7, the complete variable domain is EAGVVQSPRYKIIEKKQPVAFWCNPISGHNTLYWYLQNLGQGPELLIRYENEEAVDDSQLPKDRFSAERLKGVDSTLKIQPAELGDSAVYLCASSRGRSETYEQYFGPGTRLTVT.

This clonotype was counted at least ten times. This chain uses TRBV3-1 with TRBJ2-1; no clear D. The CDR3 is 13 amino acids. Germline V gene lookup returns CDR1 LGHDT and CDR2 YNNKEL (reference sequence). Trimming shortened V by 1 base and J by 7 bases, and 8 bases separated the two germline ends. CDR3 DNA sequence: TGTGCCAGCAGCCAAGCTTCTCGAAATGAGCAGTTCTTC. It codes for CASSQASRNEQFF.

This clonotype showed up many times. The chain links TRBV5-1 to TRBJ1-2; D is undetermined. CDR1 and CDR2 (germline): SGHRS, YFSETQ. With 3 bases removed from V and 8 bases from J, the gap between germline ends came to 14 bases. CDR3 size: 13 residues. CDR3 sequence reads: CASSSRAGRGYTF. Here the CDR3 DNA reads TGCGCCAGCAGCTCCCGAGCCGGGAGGGGCTACACCTTC.

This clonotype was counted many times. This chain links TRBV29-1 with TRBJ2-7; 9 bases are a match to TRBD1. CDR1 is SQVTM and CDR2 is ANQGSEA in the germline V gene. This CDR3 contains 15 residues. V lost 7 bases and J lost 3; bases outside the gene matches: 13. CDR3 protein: CSATGRTGDLYEQYF. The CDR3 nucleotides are TGCAGCGCCACGGGAAGGACAGGGGACCTCTACGAGCAGTACTTC.

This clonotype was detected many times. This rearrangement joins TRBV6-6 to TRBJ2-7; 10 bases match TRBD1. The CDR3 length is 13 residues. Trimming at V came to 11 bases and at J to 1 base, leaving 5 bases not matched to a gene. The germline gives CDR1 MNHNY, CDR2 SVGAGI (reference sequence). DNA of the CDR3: TGTGCCGGAGGACAGGGGGGTTCCTACGAGCAGTACTTC. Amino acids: CAGGQGGSYEQYF.

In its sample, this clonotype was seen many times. In DNA, the CDR3 is TGCAGTGCTCTGGACTACAATGAGCAGTTCTTC. Translated: CSALDYNEQFF. The V call is TRBV20-1, the J call TRBJ2-1; D is unclear. The CDR3 is 11 residues long. V was pared by 5 bases and J by 3 bases, with 5 bases between. Germline-derived CDR1 and CDR2 are DFQATT and SNEGSKA (reference sequence).

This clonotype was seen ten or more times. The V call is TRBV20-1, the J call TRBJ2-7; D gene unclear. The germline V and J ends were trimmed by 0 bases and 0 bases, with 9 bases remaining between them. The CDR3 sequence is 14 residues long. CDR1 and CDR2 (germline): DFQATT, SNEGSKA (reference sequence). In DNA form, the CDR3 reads TGCAGTGCTAGAGAAGACTCCTACTCCTACGAGCAGTACTTC. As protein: CSAREDSYSYEQYF.

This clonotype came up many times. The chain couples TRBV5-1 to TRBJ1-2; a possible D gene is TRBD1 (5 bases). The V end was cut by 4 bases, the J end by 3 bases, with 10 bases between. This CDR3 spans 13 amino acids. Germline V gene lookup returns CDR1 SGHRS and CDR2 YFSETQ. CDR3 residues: CASSRDRDYGYTF. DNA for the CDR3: TGCGCCAGCAGCCGTGACAGAGACTATGGCTACACCTTC.